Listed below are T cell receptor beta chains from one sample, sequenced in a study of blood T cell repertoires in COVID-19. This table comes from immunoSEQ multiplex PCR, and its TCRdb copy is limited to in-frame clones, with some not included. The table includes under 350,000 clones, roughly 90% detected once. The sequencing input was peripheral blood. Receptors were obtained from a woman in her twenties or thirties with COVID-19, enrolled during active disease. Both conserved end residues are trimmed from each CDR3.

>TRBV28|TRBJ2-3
ASSPMGSGSGTDTQY
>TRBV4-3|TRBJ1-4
ASSQDSGQGANSYEKLF
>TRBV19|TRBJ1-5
ASSQGFRQPQH
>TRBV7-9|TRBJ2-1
ASRQLAGDSYNEQF
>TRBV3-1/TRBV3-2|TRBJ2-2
ASSQDLGELF
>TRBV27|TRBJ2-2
ASCSGTSGVGELF
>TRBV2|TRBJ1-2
ASSEAAGGDGYT
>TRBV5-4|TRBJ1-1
ASSLAARAVNTEAF
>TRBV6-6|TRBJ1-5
ASTSGGGSNQPQH
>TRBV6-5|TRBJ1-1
ASIAGNTEAF
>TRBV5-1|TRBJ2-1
ASSSGTSGHNEQF
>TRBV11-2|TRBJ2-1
ASSLTGEQF
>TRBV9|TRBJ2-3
ASSDGEGAGTDTQY
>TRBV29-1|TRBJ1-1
SVDSWGNTEAF
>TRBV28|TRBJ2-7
ASTLGGLRGEQY
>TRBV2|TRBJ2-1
ASRRDRAGNEQF
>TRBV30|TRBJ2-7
AWRRTGSPYEQY
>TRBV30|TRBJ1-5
AWSPLQPGQGDQPQH
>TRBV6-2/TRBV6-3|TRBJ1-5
ASSPERFNQPQH
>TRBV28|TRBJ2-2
ASRQTGLSTGELF
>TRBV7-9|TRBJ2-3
ASSLGADTDTQY
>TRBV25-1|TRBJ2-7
ASSGGGLAAGEQY
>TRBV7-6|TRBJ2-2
ASSSRTGELF
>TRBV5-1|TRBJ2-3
ASSFQGPSTDTQY
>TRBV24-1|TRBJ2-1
ATSDPTSGSGAYNEQF
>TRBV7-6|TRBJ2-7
ASSSGTSGIGEQY
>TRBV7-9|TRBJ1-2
ASSFDSFYGYT
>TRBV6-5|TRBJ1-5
ASTVTGAKDQPQH
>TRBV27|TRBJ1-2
ASSLTTATGDNYGYT
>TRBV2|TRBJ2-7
ASGQSGYEQY
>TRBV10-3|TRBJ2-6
AISERQGSTGANVLT
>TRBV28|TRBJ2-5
ASTSYQETQY
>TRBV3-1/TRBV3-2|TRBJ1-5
ASSQGTGGNQPQH
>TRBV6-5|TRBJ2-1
ASNQGGSYNEQF
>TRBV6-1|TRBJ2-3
ASSEGLHTQY
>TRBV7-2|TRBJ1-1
ASSLAAVEAF
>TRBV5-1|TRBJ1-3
ASSLGGRGQRNTIY
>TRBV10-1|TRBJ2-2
ASSQGQNTGELF
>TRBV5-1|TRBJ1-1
ASSLAGQPNTEAF
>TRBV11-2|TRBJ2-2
ASSLVPGGAGELF
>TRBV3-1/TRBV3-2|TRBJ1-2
ASSQGTGWAYGYT
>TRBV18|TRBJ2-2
ASSMDLPTTGELF